A selection of T cell receptor beta chains follows, all from one sample in a study of human T cells and chemical hapten exposure. TCRdb redid the calling of the RACE reads with MiXCR, one entry per CDR3 protein. Of some 90,000 distinct CDR3 sequences in the sample, about 9% were seen once. This material consisted of whole blood, taken in connection with sensitization to the hapten diphenylcyclopropenone (DPC). The receptors originated from a man aged 35-49 years with alopecia areata. Some clones in this sample may be carry-over from other donors' samples. Each CDR3 is given with its conserved first and last residue. The D gene is left open where the match is weak. The size of a clone is reported for some rows only, either as once, few or many, or as a class for expanded clones.

TRBJ2-7 | . | few | TRBV18 | CASSPLRGLKYF | TGTGCCAGCTCACCACTCCGGGGTCTGAAGTACTTC
TRBJ1-1 | . | many | TRBV2 | CASSVSVDRNTEAFF | TGTGCCAGCAGTGTAAGCGTCGACAGGAACACTGAAGCTTTCTTT
TRBJ1-3 | TRBD1 | many | TRBV6-5 | CASGRRSGTGEFWNTIYF | TGTGCCAGCGGAAGACGCTCCGGGACAGGGGAGTTTTGGAACACCATATATTTT
TRBJ2-3 | . | many | TRBV5-5 | CASSQIPTDTQYF | TGTGCCAGCAGCCAGATTCCCACAGATACGCAGTATTTT
TRBJ2-3 | . | many | TRBV10-3 | CAISDLAGSTDTQYF | TGTGCCATCAGTGATCTCGCGGGTAGCACAGATACGCAGTATTTT
TRBJ2-3 | TRBD2 | . | TRBV6-5 | CASTQLGKTGTSGTDTQYF | TGTGCCAGCACCCAACTGGGAAAAACCGGGACTAGCGGCACAGATACGCAGTATTTT
TRBJ1-4 | . | few | TRBV20-1 | CSARLREKLFF | TGCAGTGCTAGACTTCGAGAAAAACTGTTTTTT
TRBJ2-5 | . | few | TRBV25-1 | CASSEYRRGETQYF | TGTGCCAGCAGTGAATATAGAAGGGGCGAGACCCAGTACTTC
TRBJ2-5 | TRBD2 | many | TRBV7-2 | CASSLRGRASRVQETQYF | TGTGCCAGCAGCTTACGGGGGAGGGCTTCCCGGGTCCAAGAGACCCAGTACTTC
TRBJ1-1 | . | few | TRBV27 | CASSPQYPTEAFF | TGTGCCAGCAGTCCACAATACCCCACTGAAGCTTTCTTT
TRBJ1-2 | . | few | TRBV6-5 | CASSYSSAGNYGYTF | TGTGCCAGCAGTTACTCGAGTGCAGGGAACTATGGCTACACCTTC
TRBJ1-3 | . | . | TRBV10-3 | CAISPRQINTIYF | TGTGCCATCAGTCCCCGACAGATCAACACCATATATTTT
TRBJ2-7 | . | few | TRBV13 | CASSIRDLRPGEQYF | TGTGCCAGCAGCATCCGGGACCTAAGACCGGGCGAGCAGTACTTC
TRBJ1-5 | . | . | TRBV6-2/TRBV6-3 | CASSPRQGTKHF | TGTGCCAGCAGCCCCAGGCAGGGAACTAAACATTTT
TRBJ2-5 | . | . | TRBV6-5 | CASSHPLGAQEETQYF | TGTGCCAGCAGCCATCCTCTAGGCGCGCAAGAAGAGACCCAGTACTTC
TRBJ2-4 | . | . | TRBV28 | CASSLSSTRVGIQYF | TGTGCCAGCAGTTTGTCCTCTACTAGAGTTGGCATTCAGTACTTC
TRBJ2-1 | . | few | TRBV6-2/TRBV6-3 | CASTSGAQRGEQFF | TGTGCCAGCACCTCCGGGGCGCAGAGGGGGGAGCAGTTCTTC
TRBJ2-1 | TRBD2 | . | TRBV2 | CASGLKRDSYNEQFF | TGTGCCAGCGGACTAAAGCGGGACTCCTACAATGAGCAGTTCTTC
TRBJ1-5 | . | few | TRBV6-5 | CASSYSGVDQPQHF | TGTGCCAGCAGTTACTCAGGGGTGGATCAGCCCCAGCATTTT
TRBJ2-1 | TRBD2 | few | TRBV18 | CASSPKAGISSNEQFF | TGTGCCAGCTCACCTAAAGCGGGAATAAGTTCTAATGAGCAGTTCTTC
TRBJ2-5 | . | . | TRBV12-3/TRBV12-4 | CASSPLGTMYF | TGTGCCAGCAGTCCTCTTGGGACCATGTACTTC
TRBJ2-5 | . | . | TRBV7-9 | CASSLPRQTQETQYF | TGTGCCAGCAGCTTACCCCGACAGACCCAAGAGACCCAGTACTTC
TRBJ2-5 | TRBD2 | few | TRBV2 | CASSGVAGAGETQYF | TGTGCCAGCAGTGGCGTAGCGGGAGCTGGAGAGACCCAGTACTTC
TRBJ1-1 | . | . | TRBV28 | CAGSFSPRDTEAFF | TGTGCCGGCAGTTTCAGCCCTCGGGATACTGAAGCTTTCTTT
TRBJ2-1 | . | . | TRBV28 | CASSVTGSYNEQFF | TGTGCCAGCAGCGTTACAGGATCCTACAATGAGCAGTTCTTC
TRBJ1-2 | . | . | TRBV7-9 | CASSSKQTNYGYTF | TGTGCCAGCAGCTCAAAACAGACTAACTATGGCTACACCTTC
TRBJ1-5 | . | . | TRBV6-6 | CASSPGVNQPQHF | TGTGCCAGCAGTCCGGGAGTCAATCAGCCCCAGCATTTT
TRBJ2-7 | TRBD1 | . | TRBV2 | CASSELWDRGRF | TGTGCCAGCAGTGAACTTTGGGACAGGGGACGCTTC
TRBJ2-5 | . | few | TRBV27 | CASSPRGTPPQYF | TGTGCCAGCTCCCCGAGAGGGACCCCACCCCAGTACTTC
TRBJ1-2 | . | many | TRBV6-1 | CASSEVSNGRNYGYTF | TGTGCCAGCAGTGAAGTTTCGAATGGACGCAACTATGGCTACACCTTC
TRBJ2-7 | . | few | TRBV4-3 | CASSLKRSSYEQYF | TGCGCCAGCAGCCTGAAACGCAGCTCCTACGAGCAGTACTTC
TRBJ2-7 | . | . | TRBV20-1 | CSASYGSNPNPHEQYF | TGCAGTGCTAGCTACGGGTCCAATCCGAACCCCCACGAGCAGTACTTC
TRBJ2-3 | TRBD1 | few | TRBV29-1 | CSVLTGIGDTQYF | TGCAGCGTGTTGACAGGGATTGGAGATACGCAGTATTTT
TRBJ2-5 | TRBD2 | . | TRBV6-6 | CASSPSGREGRETQYF | TGTGCCAGCAGTCCTAGCGGGAGGGAGGGGCGAGAGACCCAGTACTTC
TRBJ2-3 | . | . | TRBV14 | CASSQDQGVSTDTQYF | TGTGCCAGCAGCCAAGATCAGGGAGTTAGCACAGATACGCAGTATTTT
TRBJ1-2 | . | many | TRBV15 | CATSREGQKTNYGYTF | TGTGCCACCAGCAGGGAGGGGCAGAAGACTAACTATGGCTACACCTTC
TRBJ2-6 | TRBD2 | many | TRBV2 | CASRERDSFPGAGANVLTF | TGTGCCAGCAGGGAGCGGGACTCCTTTCCGGGGGCTGGGGCCAACGTCCTGACTTTC
TRBJ1-1 | . | few | TRBV11-1 | CASSTDGNTEAFF | TGTGCCAGCAGCACGGACGGGAACACTGAAGCTTTCTTT
TRBJ2-1 | . | few | TRBV7-2 | CASSEDGFDEQFF | TGTGCCAGCAGCGAGGATGGTTTTGATGAGCAGTTCTTC
TRBJ2-3 | . | . | TRBV15 | CATSRDRRGGSDTQYF | TGTGCCACCAGCAGAGATCGAAGGGGTGGATCAGATACGCAGTATTTT
TRBJ2-3 | . | few | TRBV7-7 | CASSQATQYF | TGTGCTAGCAGCCAAGCTACGCAGTATTTT
TRBJ1-1 | . | many | TRBV12-3/TRBV12-4 | CASSLQVNTEAFF | TGTGCCAGCAGTTTACAGGTGAACACTGAAGCTTTCTTT
TRBJ2-7 | . | few | TRBV30 | CAWSSASYEQYF | TGTGCCTGGAGTTCTGCGTCCTACGAGCAGTACTTC
TRBJ2-3 | . | . | TRBV7-9 | CASSLWSRSTDTQYF | TGTGCCAGCAGCTTATGGTCCCGGAGCACAGATACGCAGTATTTT
TRBJ2-1 | . | . | TRBV24-1 | CATSDPTTGTPLLFF | TGTGCCACCAGTGACCCTACTACCGGGACCCCTTTACTGTTCTTC
TRBJ2-1 | TRBD2 | many | TRBV29-1 | CSVEVLAGGPSNEQFF | TGCAGCGTTGAGGTACTAGCGGGAGGGCCCTCGAATGAGCAGTTCTTC
TRBJ2-2 | . | many | TRBV11-2 | CASSPPVGELFF | TGTGCCAGCAGCCCGCCGGTGGGGGAGCTGTTTTTT
TRBJ2-2 | TRBD2 | . | TRBV27 | CASSLKKGLAGLTGELFF | TGTGCCAGCAGTTTAAAAAAGGGACTAGCGGGCCTCACCGGGGAGCTGTTTTTT
TRBJ2-1 | TRBD2 | few | TRBV24-1 | CATSDLFGRKKLQFF | TGTGCCACCAGTGATTTGTTCGGGAGGAAGAAGCTACAGTTCTTC
TRBJ2-5 | . | . | TRBV18 | CASSPGSSQETQYF | TGTGCCAGCTCACCAGGGTCATCGCAAGAGACCCAGTACTTC
TRBJ2-2 | TRBD1 | few | TRBV6-2/TRBV6-3 | CASRGQQGSGELFF | TGTGCCAGCAGGGGACAGCAGGGGTCCGGGGAGCTGTTTTTT
TRBJ2-2 | . | . | TRBV29-1 | CSVGSNTGELFF | TGCAGCGTTGGCTCGAACACCGGGGAGCTGTTTTTT
TRBJ1-5 | . | many | TRBV7-2 | CASSPAAGVFPYSNQPQHF | TGTGCCAGCAGCCCAGCGGCAGGGGTCTTTCCCTATAGCAATCAGCCCCAGCATTTT
TRBJ2-3 | TRBD2 | few | TRBV29-1 | CSVGLALRSDTQYF | TGCAGCGTTGGACTAGCGTTAAGGTCAGATACGCAGTATTTT